This T cell receptor (beta chain) comes out of a study of OX40 agonist ivuxolimab in advanced cancers. Profiling relied on immunoSEQ multiplex PCR, and the TCRdb table lists in-frame clones only, not all of them. The sample lists 70,000 to 100,000 clones; over 75% were seen once. Germline loops: CDR1 SGHDT, CDR2 YYEEEE. Trimming removed 0 bases from V and 3 bases from J; junction bases left unmatched: 3. The CDR3 totals 15 residues. This clone showed up just once. The rearrangement uses TRBV5-6 and TRBJ1-3; 7 bases agree with TRBD1. This TCR came from an adult with an advanced solid tumor such as melanoma, head and neck, liver or kidney cancer. The sequencing here drew on CD4+ or CD8+ T cells sorted from blood, taken in a trial of the OX40 agonist ivuxolimab. In nucleotides, the CDR3 is TGTGCCAGCAGCTTGGGACAGGGCTATGGAAACACCATATATTTT. Translated: CASSLGQGYGNTIYF.